The 24 T cell receptor beta chains below all came from one sample that was sequenced in a study of blood T cell repertoires in COVID-19. Clones were read by immunoSEQ multiplex PCR, and TCRdb kept only the in-frame ones, dropping some. Of roughly 250,000 clones listed, around 90% were seen once; the top ten hold under 2.5%. Sequencing was performed on PBMCs or T cells enriched from blood (not recorded which). Receptors originate from a young woman who had recovered from COVID-19.

J is TRBJ2-7 and V is TRBV12-3 or TRBV12-4; D unresolved. The CDR3 loop spans 12 amino acids. Between the trimmed V and J ends, which lost 3 bases and 4 bases, there was a span of 7 bases. The CDR3 spells CASSFDGYEQYF. The DNA of the CDR3 is TGTGCCAGCAGTTTCGACGGGTACGAGCAGTACTTC.

This chain connects TRBV6-2 or TRBV6-3 to TRBJ2-4, with D maybe TRBD1 (6 bases). Germline V gene data show CDR1 as MNHEY and CDR2 as SVGEGT. CDR3 length: 18 residues. V lost 1 base to trimming and J lost 1 base, with 17 bases between them. CDR3 sequence (DNA): TGTGCCAGCAGTTACTTCACAGGGCTTCTTGGGGCCAAAAACATTCAGTACTTC. Protein sequence: CASSYFTGLLGAKNIQYF.

The rearrangement links TRBV4-1 to TRBJ1-2, with a possible D match to TRBD1 (5 bases). This CDR3 is 18 amino acids long. Germline V lookup: CDR1 MGHRA, CDR2 YSYEKL. V was clipped by 0 bases and J by 3 bases, with 20 bases between them. The CDR3 DNA sequence: TGCGCCAGCAGCCAAGAAAGGATGGGAGGACAAAGCGACTATGGCTACACCTTC. This sequence encodes CASSQERMGGQSDYGYTF.

The chain is built from TRBV4-1 and TRBJ2-2; 8 nucleotides agree with TRBD2. Trimming at V came to 1 base and at J to 6 bases, leaving 7 bases not matched to a gene. The CDR3 extends over 16 amino acids. Per the germline V gene, CDR1 is MGHRA and CDR2 is YSYEKL. The CDR3 is CASSQVPRGGSGELFF. For the CDR3, the DNA is TGCGCCAGCAGCCAAGTGCCCCGGGGGGGGTCCGGGGAGCTGTTTTTT.

The chain uses TRBV5-1 and TRBJ2-7; 7 bases agree with TRBD1. The CDR3 covers 16 residues. CDR1 is SGHRS, CDR2 YFSETQ, per germline. V lost 0 bases to trimming and J lost 1 base; unmatched junction nucleotides: 7. The CDR3 coding sequence is TGCGCCAGCAGCTTGGGAGCGACAGGGTGGTCCTACGAGCAGTACTTC. This sequence encodes CASSLGATGWSYEQYF. Full variable domain (remainder filled in from reference TRBV5-1 and TRBJ2-7): KAGVTQTPRYLIKTRGQQVTLSCSPISGHRSVSWYQQTPGQGLQFLFEYFSETQRNKGNFPGRFSGRQFSNSRSEMNVSTLELGDSALYLCASSLGATGWSYEQYFGPGTRLTVT.

This clone was detected a few times. The V gene is TRBV12-3 or TRBV12-4, the J gene TRBJ2-7; 11 bases match TRBD1. Trimming cost V 5 bases and J 6 bases; bases outside gene matches: 3. This CDR3 contains 13 residues. The CDR3 is CASSLGTGGEQYF. The CDR3 nucleotides are TGTGCCAGCAGTCTCGGGACAGGGGGCGAGCAGTACTTC.

This chain uses TRBV5-4 with TRBJ2-3; the match to TRBD1 covers 9 bases. The CDR3 sequence is 16 residues long. J gave up 0 bases and V 0 bases, and 2 bases lay outside the gene matches. The germline V gene has CDR1 SGHNT and CDR2 YYREEE (reference sequence). The CDR3 spells CASSLGQGVSTDTQYF. The CDR3 nucleotides are TGTGCCAGCAGCTTGGGACAGGGGGTAAGCACAGATACGCAGTATTTT.

The chain combines TRBV7-8 with TRBJ2-1, with 9 bases lining up with TRBD2. This CDR3 comprises 18 residues. With 0 bases clipped from V and 7 bases from J, the junction kept 13 bases outside the gene matches. CDR1 is SGHVS and CDR2 is FQNEAQ in the germline V gene. The DNA of the CDR3 is TGTGCCAGCAGCTTAGCGCCCCCCGCGGGGGGGTTTTTTAATGAGCAGTTCTTC. Protein product: CASSLAPPAGGFFNEQFF.

This chain connects TRBV15 to TRBJ1-5, with D hard to call. Germline V gene lookup returns CDR1 LNHNV and CDR2 YYDKDF (reference sequence). CDR3 length: 17 residues. V lost 0 bases, J lost 1 base, and 13 bases lay in between. The CDR3: CATSRDLGVGSNQPQHF. In DNA, the CDR3 is TGTGCCACCAGCAGAGATCTCGGGGTTGGAAGCAATCAGCCCCAGCATTTT. Full variable domain (missing parts from reference TRBV15 and TRBJ1-5): DAMVIQNPRYQVTQFGKPVTLSCSQTLNHNVMYWYQQKSSQAPKLLFHYYDKDFNNEADTPDNFQSRRPNTSFCFLDIRSPGLGDTAMYLCATSRDLGVGSNQPQHFGDGTRLSIL.

The genes are TRBV5-1 and TRBJ2-3; D might be TRBD1 (6 bases). Germline V gene data show CDR1 as SGHRS and CDR2 as YFSETQ. The CDR3 covers 15 residues. The ends were cut back, 7 bases at V and 0 bases at J, with 15 bases in the middle. CDR3 nucleotide sequence: TGCGCCAGCGCACCAGAGGGGGACAGCACAGATACGCAGTATTTT. Translation gives CASAPEGDSTDTQYF.

This clone was picked up a small number of times. The chain uses TRBV27 and TRBJ2-7; 9 nucleotides agree with TRBD2. The CDR3 spans 15 residues. Germline CDR1 reads MNHEY; CDR2 reads SMNVEV (reference sequence). Trimming cost V 6 bases and J 2 bases; bases outside gene matches: 8. The CDR3 is CASSDISGGPYEQYF. CDR3 DNA sequence: TGTGCCAGCAGCGACATAAGCGGGGGGCCCTACGAGCAGTACTTC.

The V gene is TRBV11-3, the J gene TRBJ2-7, with TRBD2 as a possible D gene (7 bases). V dropped 0 bases and J dropped 6 bases, with 21 bases sitting between them. Germline V gene data show CDR1 as SGHNT and CDR2 as YENEEA. This CDR3 is 17 amino acids long. CDR3 nucleotide sequence: TGTGCCAGCAGCTTAGAGTTTATGAGGGGGGGCTTGTCCGAGCAGTACTTC. Translating it yields CASSLEFMRGGLSEQYF.

The V gene is TRBV5-4, the J gene TRBJ1-2, with 9 bases fitting TRBD1. Germline CDR1 is SGHNT and CDR2 is YYREEE (reference sequence). The J segment lost 4 bases and the V segment lost 4 bases, leaving 5 bases of the junction unmatched. This CDR3 comprises 14 residues. The CDR3 sequence: CASSPGQGPYGYTF. The CDR3 coding sequence is TGTGCCAGCAGCCCGGGACAGGGTCCCTATGGCTACACCTTC. The variable domain in full, with the rest retrieved from reference TRBV5-4 and TRBJ1-2, is ETGVTQSPTHLIKTRGQQVTLRCSSQSGHNTVSWYQQALGQGPQFIFQYYREEENGRGNFPPRFSGLQFPNYSSELNVNALELDDSALYLCASSPGQGPYGYTFGSGTRLTVV.

The rearrangement uses TRBV19 and TRBJ1-4, with 7 positions matching TRBD1. This CDR3 is 17 amino acids long. CDR1 is LNHDA, CDR2 SQIVND, per germline (reference sequence). Trimming took 6 bases from V and 3 from J; bases not matched to a gene: 13. This CDR3 is CASSRDSSPVANEKLFF. DNA of the CDR3: TGTGCCAGTAGCCGGGACAGTAGTCCCGTAGCTAATGAAAAACTGTTTTTT.

This chain links TRBV29-1 with TRBJ1-3, with a possible D match to TRBD1 (5 bases). Germline V gives CDR1 SQVTM, CDR2 ANQGSEA. Trimming removed 3 bases at V and 0 bases at J, with 9 bases between. The CDR3 has 14 amino acids. The CDR3 sequence: CSVDLDTSGNTIYF. The DNA for the CDR3 is TGCAGCGTTGATTTGGACACCTCTGGAAACACCATATATTTT. Filled out from reference TRBV29-1 and TRBJ1-3, the complete variable domain reads SAVISQKPSRDICQRGTSLTIQCQVDSQVTMMFWYRQQPGQSLTLIATANQGSEATYESGFVIDKFPISRPNLTFSTLTVSNMSPEDSSIYLCSVDLDTSGNTIYFGEGSWLTVV.

This chain connects TRBV24-1 to TRBJ2-7; D is perhaps TRBD1 (5 bases). The CDR3 is 15 amino acids. The germline CDR1 and CDR2 sequences are KGHDR and SFDVKD. Trimming stripped 1 base from V and 7 bases from J, with 16 bases between. DNA of the CDR3: TGTGCCACCAGTGATTTTGCTGACAGTTTTGGTGAGCAGTACTTC. Protein sequence: CATSDFADSFGEQYF.

J is TRBJ1-2 and V is TRBV7-9; 7 nucleotides align to TRBD1. The CDR3 length is 19 residues. V lost 0 bases and J lost 3; bases outside the gene matches: 16. CDR1 SEHNR and CDR2 FQNEAQ come from the germline V gene (reference sequence). CDR3 bases: TGTGCCAGCAGCTTAGCAACTGGACAGGTTTTTAATAGGGACTATGGCTACACCTTC. As protein: CASSLATGQVFNRDYGYTF.

The gene calls are TRBV18 and TRBJ1-2, with a tentative D call TRBD1 (6 bases). The V gene's germline CDR1 is KGHSH and CDR2 LQKENI. This CDR3 spans 12 amino acids. Trimming took off 3 bases at V and 8 bases at J, with 10 bases between the two ends. In nucleotides, the CDR3 is TGTGCCAGCTCACCCACAGGGCAGGGCTACACCTTC. Translation: CASSPTGQGYTF.

The chain uses TRBV7-3 and TRBJ2-5; a possible D gene is TRBD2 (6 bases). This CDR3 region has 13 residues. The germline V gene encodes CDR1 SGHTA and CDR2 FQGTGA. V lost 5 bases to trimming and J lost 5 bases, with 12 bases between them. The CDR3 DNA reads TGTGCCAGCAGCAAGGAGGGGAGGGAGACCCAGTACTTC. Translated: CASSKEGRETQYF.

This chain links TRBV2 with TRBJ1-1, with D perhaps TRBD1 (6 bases). The V and J ends lost 0 bases and 3 bases respectively, with 11 bases between them. CDR3 length: 15 residues. Germline-derived CDR1 and CDR2 are SNHLY and FYNNEI. CDR3 amino acids: CASSEAETGDTEAFF. The CDR3 nucleotides are TGTGCCAGCAGTGAAGCCGAGACAGGAGACACTGAAGCTTTCTTT.

The chain employs TRBV9 and TRBJ2-7, with D perhaps matching TRBD1 (5 bases). CDR3 length: 14 amino acids. CDR1 and CDR2 (germline): SGDLS, YYNGEE. Trimming left V 5 bases short and J 2 bases short, with 14 bases between. CDR3 DNA: TGTGCCAGCAGTGAGTCTGGGGCGACCTACGAGCAGTACTTC. Protein sequence: CASSESGATYEQYF.

The chain links TRBV6-5 to TRBJ2-7, with D tentatively TRBD2 (5 bases). Trimming cost V 5 bases and J 6 bases, with 14 bases left between them. Per the germline V gene, CDR1 is MNHEY and CDR2 is SVGAGI. This CDR3 has 13 residues. This CDR3 is CASSPIKAGEQYF. The CDR3 nucleotides are TGTGCCAGCAGTCCCATCAAGGCGGGCGAGCAGTACTTC.

The chain is built from TRBV4-1 and TRBJ2-1, with D maybe TRBD1 (5 bases). This CDR3 has 15 residues. CDR1 is MGHRA and CDR2 is YSYEKL in the germline V gene. V lost 0 bases, J lost 10 bases, and 16 bases lay in between. CDR3 sequence reads: CASSQDGAGKGEQFF. In nucleotides, the CDR3 is TGCGCCAGCAGCCAAGATGGGGCAGGGAAAGGGGAGCAGTTCTTC.

The chain employs TRBV28 and TRBJ2-1; D is perhaps TRBD1 (5 bases). Trimming left V 4 bases short and J 4 bases short, with 20 bases between. Germline lookup yields CDR1 MDHEN and CDR2 SYDVKM. The length of the CDR3 is 17 residues. CDR3 sequence reads: CASSYTKGVLGYNEQFF. CDR3 nucleotides: TGTGCCAGCAGTTACACAAAAGGGGTATTAGGGTACAATGAGCAGTTCTTC.